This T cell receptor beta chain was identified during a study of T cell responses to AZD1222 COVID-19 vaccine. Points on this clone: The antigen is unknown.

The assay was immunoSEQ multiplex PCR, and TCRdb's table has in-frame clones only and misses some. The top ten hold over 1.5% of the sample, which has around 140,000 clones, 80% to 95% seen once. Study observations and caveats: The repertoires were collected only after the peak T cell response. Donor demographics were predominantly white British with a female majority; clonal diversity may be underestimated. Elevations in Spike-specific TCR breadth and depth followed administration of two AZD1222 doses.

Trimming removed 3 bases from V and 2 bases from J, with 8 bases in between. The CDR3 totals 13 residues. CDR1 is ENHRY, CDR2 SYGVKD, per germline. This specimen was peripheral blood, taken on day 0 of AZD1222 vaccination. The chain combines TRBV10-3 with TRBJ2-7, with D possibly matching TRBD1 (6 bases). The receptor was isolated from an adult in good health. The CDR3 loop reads CAISEGQPYEQYF. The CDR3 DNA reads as TGTGCCATCAGTGAAGGACAGCCCTACGAGCAGTACTTC.